These 17 T cell receptor beta chains were all obtained from the same sample, sequenced in a study of vaccination and CD4 T cells after COVID-19. Stated treatment: approximately nine-day PBMC culture with coronavirus spike peptide pools or control peptides (ViraFEST assay). With the Oncomine TCR Beta short-read assay, DNA from cultured CD4+ T cells was sequenced. TCRdb recomputed calls from the PCR reads with MiXCR, one row per CDR3 protein. Of over 10,000 distinct CDR3 sequences detected, 50% appear once; the ten largest clones hold 25% to 40%. Their antigens remain unidentified. The sequencing sample was made of CD4+ T cells from blood, cultured in vitro. The origin of the receptors is a human donor who had recovered from COVID-19.

V and J are TRBV7-9 and TRBJ1-3; D unresolved. This CDR3 is 15 amino acids long. V was cut by 4 bases and J by 3 bases, with 13 bases left in between. The germline V gene encodes CDR1 SEHNR and CDR2 FQNEAQ (reference sequence). CDR3 bases: TGTGCCAGCAGCTCCCCTCCCCGGCTTGGAAACACCATATATTTT. Its translation is CASSSPPRLGNTIYF.

This clonotype was detected a few times. The chain employs TRBV7-2 and TRBJ1-2; 7 bases are shared with TRBD1. Germline V gene lookup returns CDR1 SGHTA and CDR2 FQGNSA. With 3 bases clipped from V and 5 bases from J, the junction kept 6 bases outside the gene matches. The CDR3 has 14 amino acids. Here the CDR3 reads CASSFSGGVYGYTF. CDR3 DNA: TGTGCCAGCAGCTTCTCAGGGGGGGTATATGGCTACACCTTC.

V usage is TRBV6-1 and J usage is TRBJ2-7; TRBD1 might be the D (6 bases). The germline V and J ends were trimmed by 6 bases and 3 bases, with 18 bases remaining between them. The length of the CDR3 is 15 residues. CDR1 and CDR2 from the germline V gene are MNHNS and SASEGT. CDR3 coding DNA: TGTGCCAGCAGCCTCCCCCGGACAGCCCTCTACGAGCAGTACTTC. Encoded protein: CASSLPRTALYEQYF.

This clonotype was seen a few times. V is TRBV19 and J is TRBJ1-2; tentatively, D is TRBD1 (6 bases). This CDR3 has 14 amino acids. V lost 6 bases, J lost 6 bases, and 17 bases lay in between. Germline V gene sequence: CDR1 LNHDA, CDR2 SQIVND (reference sequence). The CDR3 DNA is TGTGCCAGTAGCCTAGACAGGTCGTTGCATGGCTACACCTTC. This codes for CASSLDRSLHGYTF.

The V call is TRBV6-2 or TRBV6-3, the J call TRBJ2-1; 8 bases are a match to TRBD2. Looked up from germline, CDR1 is MNHEY and CDR2 is SVGEGT. The CDR3 contains 17 residues. V dropped 5 bases and J dropped 6; count of bases not matched to a gene: 15. This chain's CDR3 is CASSAYRARGEANEQFF. The CDR3 DNA sequence: TGTGCCAGCAGTGCCTACCGGGCGCGGGGGGAGGCCAATGAGCAGTTCTTC.

The chain recombines TRBV27 with TRBJ2-6, with D tentatively TRBD1 or TRBD2 (5 bases each). This CDR3 is 18 amino acids long. Germline V gene lookup returns CDR1 MNHEY and CDR2 SMNVEV (reference sequence). Trimming shortened V by 2 bases and J by 2 bases, and 16 bases separated the two germline ends. CDR3 sequence (DNA): TGTGCCAGCAGTTTAAGACCGGGACCGACGGCTGGGGCCAACGTCCTGACTTTC. Its translation is CASSLRPGPTAGANVLTF. The complete variable domain, with remaining parts taken from reference TRBV27 and TRBJ2-6, reads EAQVTQNPRYLITVTGKKLTVTCSQNMNHEYMSWYRQDPGLGLRQIYYSMNVEVTDKGDVPEGYKVSRKEKRNFPLILESPSPNQTSLYFCASSLRPGPTAGANVLTFGAGSRLTVL.

This clonotype is termed medium-sized. The chain is built from TRBV14 and TRBJ1-6; D unclear. The V end was cut by 1 base, the J end by 4 bases, with 8 bases between. Looked up from germline, CDR1 is SGHDN and CDR2 is FVKESK. CDR3 length: 15 residues. CDR3 residues: CASSQAPAYNSPLHF. The CDR3 nucleotides read TGTGCCAGCAGCCAAGCCCCAGCTTATAATTCACCCCTCCACTTT.

This clonotype came up a few times. This chain uses TRBV11-2 with TRBJ1-1, with 8 bases fitting TRBD1. This CDR3 region has 14 residues. With 4 bases clipped from V and 5 bases from J, the junction kept 6 bases outside the gene matches. CDR1 SGHAT and CDR2 FQNNGV come from the germline V gene. The CDR3 sequence: CASSSRGLGTEAFF. The CDR3 coding sequence is TGTGCCAGCAGCTCCAGGGGGCTGGGGACTGAAGCTTTCTTT.

This clonotype was detected a few times. V gene TRBV6-1 combines with J gene TRBJ1-1; D is unclear. Trimming removed 5 bases from V and 10 bases from J, with 11 bases in between. The CDR3 extends over 11 amino acids. The germline CDR1 and CDR2 sequences are MNHNS and SASEGT. Written as DNA, the CDR3 is TGTGCCAGCAGTCATACACAAAGAGCTTTCTTT. Translation gives CASSHTQRAFF.

This clonotype was counted a few times. V is TRBV5-4 and J is TRBJ2-2; TRBD2 aligns across 9 bases. Looked up from germline, CDR1 is SGHNT and CDR2 is YYREEE (reference sequence). V trimming: 0 bases; J trimming: 4 bases; junction bases outside the gene matches: 1. The CDR3 is 15 amino acids. The CDR3 here is CASSLGTSVTGELFF. The DNA for the CDR3 is TGTGCCAGCAGCTTGGGGACTAGCGTCACCGGGGAGCTGTTTTTT.

The chain combines TRBV11-2 with TRBJ2-2; 9 bases match TRBD2. Germline CDR1 and CDR2: SGHAT and FQNNGV. This CDR3 comprises 16 residues. V shed 1 base, J shed 4 bases, and the junction held 4 bases outside the gene matches. This CDR3 reads CASSLGGGGATGELFF. The DNA of the CDR3 is TGTGCCAGCAGCTTAGGTGGCGGGGGGGCCACCGGGGAGCTGTTTTTT.

The rearrangement uses TRBV6-1 and TRBJ2-2; D assignment may be TRBD1 or TRBD2 (7 bases each). The CDR3 loop spans 15 amino acids. V was pared by 6 bases and J by 5 bases, with 16 bases between. Germline CDR1 and CDR2: MNHNS and SASEGT. Written as DNA, the CDR3 is TGTGCCAGCAGGCAGGGGGGGCTGGGGACCGGGGAGCTGTTTTTT. Translation: CASRQGGLGTGELFF.

V and J are TRBV6-1 and TRBJ2-7; 11 bases line up with TRBD1. CDR1 and CDR2 from the germline V gene are MNHNS and SASEGT. The CDR3 loop spans 15 amino acids. V trimming: 4 bases; J trimming: 3 bases; junction bases outside the gene matches: 5. CDR3 region: CASSGRDRGIYEQYF. In DNA, the CDR3 is TGTGCCAGCAGTGGCCGGGACAGGGGGATCTACGAGCAGTACTTC.

V is TRBV7-9 and J is TRBJ2-6; D is perhaps TRBD1 or TRBD2 (5 bases each). This CDR3 region has 15 residues. Trimming pared 5 bases from V and 0 bases from J, leaving 8 bases between. CDR1 SEHNR and CDR2 FQNEAQ come from the germline V gene (reference sequence). CDR3 DNA sequence: TGTGCCAGCAGCGTGAGGGGCTCTGGGGCCAACGTCCTGACTTTC. Its protein product is CASSVRGSGANVLTF. The variable domain in full, completed from reference TRBV7-9 and TRBJ2-6, reads DTGVSQNPRHKITKRGQNVTFRCDPISEHNRLYWYRQTLGQGPEFLTYFQNEAQLEKSRLLSDRFSAERPKGSFSTLEIQRTEQGDSAMYLCASSVRGSGANVLTFGAGSRLTVL.

The chain employs TRBV5-1 and TRBJ1-2; tentatively, D is TRBD1 (6 bases). Germline V gene sequence: CDR1 SGHRS, CDR2 YFSETQ. V lost 1 base to trimming and J lost 8 bases, with 9 bases between them. CDR3 size: 12 residues. CDR3 DNA sequence: TGCGCCAGCAGCTTGTCAGGGGAAGGCTACACCTTC. Translation: CASSLSGEGYTF.

This clonotype has a handful of counts. The gene calls are TRBV19 and TRBJ1-1; D ambiguous. Germline-derived CDR1 and CDR2 are LNHDA and SQIVND (reference sequence). CDR3 size: 15 residues. Deletions cut 2 bases from V and 4 bases from J, with 14 bases between. CDR3 coding DNA: TGTGCCAGTAGTATACGGCAGGTTAGGAGCACTGAAGCTTTCTTT. Its protein product is CASSIRQVRSTEAFF.

The J gene is TRBJ1-2, the V gene TRBV20-1; D gene uncertain. Germline V gene data show CDR1 as DFQATT and CDR2 as SNEGSKA (reference sequence). V was trimmed by 3 bases and J by 5 bases, leaving 7 bases between them. This CDR3 is 11 amino acids long. The CDR3 DNA sequence: TGCAGTGCTAGTCGGCTTTATGGCTACACCTTC. As protein: CSASRLYGYTF.